The 8 T cell receptor beta chains reported below all come from one sample, sequenced in a study of blood T cell repertoires in COVID-19. Here immunoSEQ multiplex PCR was the method, and the copy in TCRdb shows in-frame clones only, minus some. The data contain roughly 91,000 clones, approximately 80% of them singletons. The sample was peripheral blood. All receptors derive from a man aged 70-80 years with acute or convalescent COVID-19.

The chain carries TRBV19 and TRBJ2-1, with D perhaps TRBD2 (5 bases). The CDR3 has 16 amino acids. The V gene's germline CDR1 is LNHDA and CDR2 SQIVND (reference sequence). The germline V and J ends were trimmed by 6 bases and 2 bases, with 17 bases remaining between them. The chain's CDR3 is CASRASGIQAYNEQFF. CDR3 nucleotide sequence: TGTGCCAGTAGAGCTTCGGGGATTCAAGCCTACAATGAGCAGTTCTTC.

The V gene is TRBV7-2, the J gene TRBJ2-2; D gene ambiguous. Germline-derived CDR1 and CDR2 are SGHTA and FQGNSA. The germline V and J ends were trimmed by 5 bases and 2 bases, with 6 bases remaining between them. This CDR3 contains 13 residues. The CDR3 nucleotides are TGTGCCAGCAGCGCACTAAACACCGGGGAGCTGTTTTTT. Translation: CASSALNTGELFF. Drawing the rest from reference TRBV7-2 and TRBJ2-2, the complete variable domain is GAGVSQSPSNKVTEKGKDVELRCDPISGHTALYWYRQSLGQGLEFLIYFQGNSAPDKSGLPSDRFSAERTGGSVSTLTIQRTQQEDSAVYLCASSALNTGELFFGEGSRLTVL.

The J gene is TRBJ2-1, the V gene TRBV7-3; 8 bases match TRBD1. Looked up from germline, CDR1 is SGHTA and CDR2 is FQGTGA. V lost 5 bases, J lost 8 bases, and 11 bases stayed unmatched. The CDR3 has 15 amino acids. For the CDR3, the DNA is TGTGCCAGCAGCGTTGGTTACAGGGGGATCGATGAGCAGTTCTTC. It codes for CASSVGYRGIDEQFF.

This sequence joins TRBV27 and TRBJ1-1; no clear D. CDR1 is MNHEY and CDR2 is SMNVEV in the germline V gene (reference sequence). Trimming stripped 8 bases from V and 1 base from J, with 14 bases between. The CDR3 runs to 14 residues. The CDR3 region has the DNA TGTGCCAGCCGTCTGAGGGAAGCGAACACTGAAGCTTTCTTT. Its protein is CASRLREANTEAFF.

The gene calls are TRBV28 and TRBJ2-3, with 7 bases matching TRBD2. Losses at the gene ends were 2 bases for V and 6 bases for J; bases not matched to a gene: 5. Looked up from germline, CDR1 is MDHEN and CDR2 is SYDVKM. The length of the CDR3 is 14 residues. In DNA form, the CDR3 reads TGTGCCAGCAGTTTAGCAGCGGGATGGGATACGCAGTATTTT. Translating it yields CASSLAAGWDTQYF.

The rearrangement links TRBV4-1 to TRBJ1-1; no reliable D call. Germline V gives CDR1 MGHRA, CDR2 YSYEKL. Trimming took off 5 bases at V and 3 bases at J, with 10 bases between the two ends. The CDR3 length is 13 residues. Here the CDR3 DNA reads TGCGCCAGCAGCTACCGACGGGACACTGAAGCTTTCTTT. Protein product: CASSYRRDTEAFF.

The CDR3 loop reads CASSLGGAGRGYTF. Written as DNA, the CDR3 is TGTGCCAGCAGTTTGGGAGGGGCCGGGCGAGGCTACACCTTC. V usage is TRBV27 and J usage is TRBJ1-2; TRBD1 is a possible D gene (5 bases). The CDR3 extends over 14 amino acids. Per germline, CDR1 MNHEY and CDR2 SMNVEV (reference sequence). V gave up 3 bases and J gave up 8 bases, with 16 bases separating them.

The chain links TRBV5-8 to TRBJ1-1, with D maybe TRBD1 (6 bases). This CDR3 has 16 amino acids. Germline-derived CDR1 and CDR2 are SGHTS and YDEGEE. Between the trimmed V and J ends, which lost 5 bases and 8 bases, there was a span of 25 bases. In DNA, the CDR3 is TGTGCCAGCAGGGGGGCGGCAGGGCGGGTCCTGTCGGAAGCTTTCTTT. Protein product: CASRGAAGRVLSEAFF. Combining the CDR3 with reference TRBV5-8 and TRBJ1-1 gives the whole variable domain EAGVTQSPTHLIKTRGQQATLRCSPISGHTSVYWYQQALGLGLQFLLWYDEGEERNRGNFPPRFSGRQFPNYSSELNVNALELEDSALYLCASRGAAGRVLSEAFFGQGTRLTVV.